This T cell receptor (beta chain) was profiled in a study of T cells expressing NK-cell markers. Study at large: Repertoire data for TCR beta were derived from sorted T cells (CD3+CD56+NKG2C+, CD3+CD56+NKG2C- and CD3+CD56-NKG2C+).

UMIs were included in TCR beta cDNA generated by 5'RACE template switching. With the 5' RACE reads reprocessed, TCRdb shows one record per CDR3 protein and no DNA. The data show a few hundred thousand distinct CDR3 sequences, and the top ten clones hold 5.2%. This CDR3 spans 16 amino acids. CDR1 and CDR2 from the germline V gene are KGHSH and LQKENI. Source material: blood T cells: a sorted CD56 or NKG2C T cell subset, CD4+ or CD8+ T cells, or bulk PBMC T cells (not recorded which). The clonotype originates from a man between 18 and 69 years old in good health. The V gene is TRBV18, the J gene TRBJ2-4. This CDR3 reads CASSPPGSVAKNIQYF. The full variable domain, its missing parts supplied by reference TRBV18 and TRBJ2-4, is NAGVMQNPRHLVRRRGQEARLRCSPMKGHSHVYWYRQLPEEGLKFMVYLQKENIIDESGMPKERFSAEFPKEGPSILRIQQVVRGDSAAYFCASSPPGSVAKNIQYFGAGTRLSVL.